This T cell receptor (beta chain) stems from a study of vaccination and CD4 T cells after COVID-19. Study information: The study drew post-COVID samples a median roughly 100 days after diagnosis (range 35 to 161). Stimuli were overlapping spike peptide pools of SARS-CoV-2 and three common cold coronaviruses (HCoV-NL63, HCoV-OC43, HCoV-229E).

Cultured CD4+ T cells had their DNA profiled by the Oncomine TCR Beta short-read assay. TCRdb passed the PCR reads through MiXCR, listing each CDR3 protein once. Seen here are tens of thousands of distinct CDR3 sequences, roughly 70% observed once, and the top ten hold roughly 8.8%. Trimming cost V 2 bases and J 4 bases; bases outside gene matches: 3. CDR1 and CDR2 from the germline V gene are MNHEY and SVGEGT. The CDR3 is 16 amino acids. Notes on this clonotype: Its matching antigen is unknown.

The sample's treatment: roughly ten-day PBMC culture with coronavirus spike peptide pools or control peptides (ViraFEST assay). Overall study findings and caveats: Post-vaccination reactive clonotypes (median roughly 37) did not differ significantly from post-infection (21).

This chain uses TRBV6-2 or TRBV6-3 with TRBJ2-5, with 14 bases aligning to TRBD2. The sequence came from a human donor who had recovered from COVID-19. Sequenced: CD4+ T cells from blood, cultured in vitro. CDR3 protein: CASSYRLAGGGETQYF. Here the CDR3 DNA reads TGTGCCAGCAGTTACCGACTAGCGGGAGGGGGAGAGACCCAGTACTTC.